The entry below describes one T cell receptor beta chain. This record belongs to a study of T-cell memory formation after mild COVID-19. Across the whole study: Clusters of TCRs were largely donor specific.

Trimming removed 3 bases at V and 3 bases at J, with 8 bases between. This CDR3 has 13 residues. Germline V lookup: CDR1 SEHNR, CDR2 FQNEAQ (reference sequence). Each CDR3 protein gets one entry after TCRdb re-called the 5' RACE reads with MiXCR. The sample holds approximately 300,000 distinct CDR3 sequences; roughly 15% are singletons and the top ten take 20% to 25%. The receptor was derived from a man between 18 and 35 years old who had mild COVID-19 (a few samples of this study predate the infection). Cell type and time point are not known. What was sequenced was PBMCs or a T cell subset sorted from them (not recorded which). This chain connects TRBV7-9 to TRBJ1-2; D is possibly TRBD1 (5 bases). DNA for the CDR3: TGTGCCAGCAGCTTCGGGGCTTACTATGGCTACACCTTC. It codes for CASSFGAYYGYTF.